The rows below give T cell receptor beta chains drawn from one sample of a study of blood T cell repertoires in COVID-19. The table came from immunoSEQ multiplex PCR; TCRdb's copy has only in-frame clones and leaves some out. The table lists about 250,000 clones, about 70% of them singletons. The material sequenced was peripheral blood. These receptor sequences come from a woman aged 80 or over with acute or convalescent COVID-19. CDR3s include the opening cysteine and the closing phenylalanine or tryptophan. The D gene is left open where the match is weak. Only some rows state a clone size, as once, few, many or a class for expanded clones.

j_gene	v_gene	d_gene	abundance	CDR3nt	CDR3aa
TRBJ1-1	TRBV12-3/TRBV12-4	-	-	TGTGCCAGCAGTTTAATGGGAGGGACTGAAGCTTTCTTT	CASSLMGGTEAFF
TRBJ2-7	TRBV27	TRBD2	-	TGTGCCAGCAGTTCCTGGACTAGCGGGAGGGCCTTTGAGCAGTACTTC	CASSSWTSGRAFEQYF
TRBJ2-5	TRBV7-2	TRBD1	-	TGTGCCAGCAGCCACGGACAGGGAGCTAGGGAGACCCAGTACTTC	CASSHGQGARETQYF
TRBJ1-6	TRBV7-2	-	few	TGTGCCAGCAGCTTAGTGGCAGGAAATAATTCACCCCTCCACTTT	CASSLVAGNNSPLHF
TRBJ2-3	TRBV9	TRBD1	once	TGTGCCAGCAGCGTAGGGACAGGGTATATAGATACGCAGTATTTT	CASSVGTGYIDTQYF
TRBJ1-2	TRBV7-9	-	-	TGTGCCAGCAGTCACAGTCAAGGGGGCTATGGCTACACCTTC	CASSHSQGGYGYTF
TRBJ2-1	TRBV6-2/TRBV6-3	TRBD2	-	TGTGCCAGCAGTGACCCCTCAGCGGGAGTCAATGAGCAGTTCTTC	CASSDPSAGVNEQFF
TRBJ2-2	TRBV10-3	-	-	TGTGCCACGACTATGGGAGCGAACACCGGGGAGCTGTTTTTT	CATTMGANTGELFF
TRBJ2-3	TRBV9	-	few	TGTGCCAGCAGCGTAGAGGGAGGAACTAGCTCCACAGATACGCAGTATTTT	CASSVEGGTSSTDTQYF
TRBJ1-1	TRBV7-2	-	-	TGTGCCAGCAGCTTAGTTCGAGGGGGTTCAACTGAAGCTTTCTTT	CASSLVRGGSTEAFF
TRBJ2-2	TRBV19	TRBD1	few	TGTGCCAGTAGGAGGACAGGTAACACCGGGGAGCTGTTTTTT	CASRRTGNTGELFF
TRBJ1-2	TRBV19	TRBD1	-	TGTGCCAGTAGGCCACAGGGGGGCGGAGATGGCTACACCTTC	CASRPQGGGDGYTF
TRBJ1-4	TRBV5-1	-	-	TGCGCCAGCAGACGGAGGGCACCTGAAGGAAAACTGTTTTTT	CASRRRAPEGKLFF
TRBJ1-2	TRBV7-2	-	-	TGTGCCAGCAGCCCCCGGCGGGGGACACGCTATGGCTACACCTTC	CASSPRRGTRYGYTF
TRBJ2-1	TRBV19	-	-	TGTGCCAGTAGTCCTAGCCACGTTCGCACCTACAATGAGCAGTTCTTC	CASSPSHVRTYNEQFF